These T cell receptor beta chains were read from a single sample in a study of CD8+CD57+ T cells in acquired aplastic anemia. TCRdb used MiXCR to reprocess the reads, holding one entry per CDR3 protein. Of about 160,000 distinct CDR3 sequences listed, around 48% were seen once; the top ten hold around 2.9%. Material: sorted CD4+, CD8+, or CD8+CD57+ T cells (not recorded which) from PBMCs. These TCRs come from a human donor with aplastic anemia. Both conserved end residues are part of each CDR3.

v_gene,j_gene,CDR3aa
TRBV20-1,TRBJ2-7,CSAGTAEQYF
TRBV2,TRBJ1-2,CASSEAGGLPGYGYTF
TRBV7-8,TRBJ1-1,CVSSLGGYTEAFF
TRBV29-1,TRBJ1-1,CSVEGQFNTEAFF
TRBV29-1,TRBJ2-1,CSADSINEQFF
TRBV25-1,TRBJ1-2,CASSEVRGRPYGYTF
TRBV2,TRBJ2-1,CTVRGAYNKQFF
TRBV7-6,TRBJ1-2,CASRGQANYGYTF
TRBV19,TRBJ1-4,CASSISWQTKLFF
TRBV19,TRBJ2-3,CASSIRDTIITDTQYF
TRBV7-6,TRBJ1-5,CASSLGEGQPQHF
TRBV20-1,TRBJ2-1,CSARDQREAKNNEQFF
TRBV10-3,TRBJ2-7,CASGTSGTYEQYF
TRBV7-2,TRBJ1-1,CASSSREAGNTEAFF
TRBV27,TRBJ2-5,CASSLGFGETQYF
TRBV11-3,TRBJ1-4,CASSLVDEKLFF
TRBV20-1,TRBJ2-1,CSARIRLASYNEQFF
TRBV10-3,TRBJ1-4,CAISGDRGPGEKLFF
TRBV4-2,TRBJ2-5,CASSQETTQETQYF
TRBV6-5,TRBJ2-4,CASSYSGVPNTEAFGTGKNIQYF
TRBV29-1,TRBJ1-1,CSVGTGVNTEAFF
TRBV7-9,TRBJ2-5,CASSRSGVGRTSGRKTQYF
TRBV5-4,TRBJ2-7,CASSLWGGETNKQYF
TRBV2,TRBJ2-7,CASSDYGTEISSYEQYF
TRBV11-2,TRBJ2-2,CASSLDRGGSLTGELFF
TRBV10-3,TRBJ1-6,CASEGRSYNSPLHF
TRBV5-6,TRBJ1-4,CASSLGVTGGLDEKLFF
TRBV10-3,TRBJ1-1,CAISGSGTVNTEAFF
TRBV20-1,TRBJ1-6,CSARRGRNSPLHF
TRBV6-5,TRBJ1-2,CASSSGGDGYTF
TRBV5-1,TRBJ2-7,CASSLAWRDYEQYF
TRBV20-1,TRBJ2-1,CSAPGTEAESSYNEQFF
TRBV12-3/TRBV12-4,TRBJ2-7,CASSFRDTSYEQYF
TRBV29-1,TRBJ2-7,CSVGSGRAGQYF
TRBV2,TRBJ2-7,CASSFGTGGDEQYF
TRBV19,TRBJ2-3,CASSILADSTDTQYF
TRBV2,TRBJ1-2,CASTDRVYGYTF
TRBV11-3,TRBJ2-5,CASSRTGSWETQYF
TRBV3-1,TRBJ1-1,CASSQRIGPGEAFF
TRBV9,TRBJ1-2,CASTLGPETANYGYTF
TRBV29-1,TRBJ2-2,CSVAGTANTGELFF
TRBV29-1,TRBJ1-1,CSGGTGRANTEAFF
TRBV29-1,TRBJ2-7,CSVAEQFYEQYF
TRBV5-1,TRBJ2-3,CASSLDSHTQYF
TRBV25-1,TRBJ2-3,CASSMFRGSTDTQYF
TRBV7-8,TRBJ2-2,CASSSREGELFF
TRBV7-3,TRBJ2-2,CASSDTTSGTGELFF
TRBV9,TRBJ2-4,CASSERTGGDGDIQYF
TRBV6-6,TRBJ2-7,CASSFGQGSYEQYF
TRBV10-3,TRBJ2-7,CASAAGQGTYYEQYF
TRBV7-2,TRBJ2-7,CASSLGPDGAYEQYF
TRBV7-3,TRBJ2-7,CASSSFSYEQYF
TRBV5-4,TRBJ1-2,CASSPDPGPNYGYTF
TRBV7-2,TRBJ2-5,CASSLSPKETQYF